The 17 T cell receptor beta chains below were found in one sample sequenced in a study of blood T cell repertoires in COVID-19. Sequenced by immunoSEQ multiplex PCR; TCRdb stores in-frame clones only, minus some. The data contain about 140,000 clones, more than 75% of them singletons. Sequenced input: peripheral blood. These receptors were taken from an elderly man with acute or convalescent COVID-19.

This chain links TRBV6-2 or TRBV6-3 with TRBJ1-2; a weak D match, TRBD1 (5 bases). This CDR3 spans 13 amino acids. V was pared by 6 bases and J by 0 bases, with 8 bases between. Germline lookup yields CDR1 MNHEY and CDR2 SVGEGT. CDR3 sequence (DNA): TGTGCCAGCAGCACAGGAGCTAACTATGGCTACACCTTC. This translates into CASSTGANYGYTF.

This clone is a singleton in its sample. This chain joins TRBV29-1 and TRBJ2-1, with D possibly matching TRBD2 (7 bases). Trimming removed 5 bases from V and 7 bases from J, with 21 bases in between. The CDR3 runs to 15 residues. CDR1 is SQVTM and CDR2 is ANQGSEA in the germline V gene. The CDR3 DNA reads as TGCAGCGTTAGCGGATCGGGGGGCTATACTAATGAGCAGTTCTTC. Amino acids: CSVSGSGGYTNEQFF.

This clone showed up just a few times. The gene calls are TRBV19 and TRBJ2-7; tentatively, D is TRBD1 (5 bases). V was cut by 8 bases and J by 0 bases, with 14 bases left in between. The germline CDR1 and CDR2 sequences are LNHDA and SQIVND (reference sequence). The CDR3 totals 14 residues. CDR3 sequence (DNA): TGTGCCAGTTCCCCTAGACAGAGCTCCTACGAGCAGTACTTC. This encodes CASSPRQSSYEQYF. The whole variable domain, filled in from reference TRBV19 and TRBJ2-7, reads DGGITQSPKYLFRKEGQNVTLSCEQNLNHDAMYWYRQDPGQGLRLIYYSQIVNDFQKGDIAEGYSVSREKKESFPLTVTSAQKNPTAFYLCASSPRQSSYEQYFGPGTRLTVT.

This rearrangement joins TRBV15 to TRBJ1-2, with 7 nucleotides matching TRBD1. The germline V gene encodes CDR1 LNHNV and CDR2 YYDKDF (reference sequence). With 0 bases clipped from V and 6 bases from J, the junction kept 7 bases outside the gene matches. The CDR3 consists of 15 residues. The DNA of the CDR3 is TGTGCCACCAGCAGAGATCGCGGCAGGGGGAATGGCTACACCTTC. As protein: CATSRDRGRGNGYTF.

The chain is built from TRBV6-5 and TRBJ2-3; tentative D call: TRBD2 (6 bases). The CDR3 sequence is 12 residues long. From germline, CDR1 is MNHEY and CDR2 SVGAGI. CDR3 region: CTAGGGTDTQYF. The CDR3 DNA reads TGTACCGCTGGCGGGGGCACAGATACGCAGTATTTT.

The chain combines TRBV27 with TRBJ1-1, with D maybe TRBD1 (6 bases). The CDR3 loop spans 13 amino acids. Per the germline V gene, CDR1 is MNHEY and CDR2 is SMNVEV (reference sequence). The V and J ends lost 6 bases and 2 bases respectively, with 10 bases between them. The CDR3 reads CASSTDSNTEAFF. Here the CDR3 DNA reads TGTGCCAGCAGCACGGACAGTAACACTGAAGCTTTCTTT.

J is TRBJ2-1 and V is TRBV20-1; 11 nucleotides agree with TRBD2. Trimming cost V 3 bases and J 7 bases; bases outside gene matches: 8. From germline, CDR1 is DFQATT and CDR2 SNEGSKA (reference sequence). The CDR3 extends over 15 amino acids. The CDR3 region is CSASLGSSGGNEQFF. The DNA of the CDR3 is TGCAGTGCTAGTTTAGGTTCTAGCGGGGGGAATGAGCAGTTCTTC.

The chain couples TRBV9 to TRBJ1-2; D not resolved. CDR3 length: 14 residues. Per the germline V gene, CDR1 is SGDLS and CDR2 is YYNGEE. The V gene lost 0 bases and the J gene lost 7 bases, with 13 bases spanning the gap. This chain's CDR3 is CASSVGFQEGGYTF. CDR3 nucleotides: TGTGCCAGCAGCGTAGGGTTCCAGGAAGGTGGCTACACCTTC.

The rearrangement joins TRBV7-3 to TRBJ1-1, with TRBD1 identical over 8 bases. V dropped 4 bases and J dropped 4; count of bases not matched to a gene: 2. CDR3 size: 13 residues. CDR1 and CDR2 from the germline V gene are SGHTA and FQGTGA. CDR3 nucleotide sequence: TGTGCCAGCAGCTCACAGGGGGGCACTGAAGCTTTCTTT. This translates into CASSSQGGTEAFF.

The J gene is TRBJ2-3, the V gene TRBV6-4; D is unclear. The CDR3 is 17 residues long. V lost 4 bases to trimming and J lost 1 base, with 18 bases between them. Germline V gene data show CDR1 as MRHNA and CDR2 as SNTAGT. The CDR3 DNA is TGTGCCAGCAGTGTAGGTCTAGGTCCCTCTGGCACAGATACGCAGTATTTT. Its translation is CASSVGLGPSGTDTQYF.

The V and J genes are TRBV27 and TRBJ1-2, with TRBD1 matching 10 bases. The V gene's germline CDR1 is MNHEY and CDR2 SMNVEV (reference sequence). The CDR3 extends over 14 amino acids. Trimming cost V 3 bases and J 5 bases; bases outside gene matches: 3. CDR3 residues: CASSLGTGAYGYTF. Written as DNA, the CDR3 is TGTGCCAGCAGTTTGGGGACAGGGGCATATGGCTACACCTTC.

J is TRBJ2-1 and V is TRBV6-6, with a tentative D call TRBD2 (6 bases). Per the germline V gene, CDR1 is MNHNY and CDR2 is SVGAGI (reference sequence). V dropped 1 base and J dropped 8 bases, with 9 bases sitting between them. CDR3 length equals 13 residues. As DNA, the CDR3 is TGTGCCAGCAGTTACTTACCGGGGGATGAGCAGTTCTTC. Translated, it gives CASSYLPGDEQFF.

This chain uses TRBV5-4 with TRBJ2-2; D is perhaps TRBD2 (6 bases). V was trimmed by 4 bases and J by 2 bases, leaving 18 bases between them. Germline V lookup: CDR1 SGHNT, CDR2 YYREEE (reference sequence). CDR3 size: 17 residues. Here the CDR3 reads CASSLGGLQSNTGELFF. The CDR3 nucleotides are TGTGCCAGCAGCCTCGGGGGACTTCAGAGTAACACCGGGGAGCTGTTTTTT.

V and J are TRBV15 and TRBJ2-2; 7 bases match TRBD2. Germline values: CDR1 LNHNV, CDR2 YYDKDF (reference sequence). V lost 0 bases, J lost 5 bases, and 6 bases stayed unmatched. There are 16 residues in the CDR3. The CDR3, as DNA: TGTGCCACCAGCAGAGACGCGGGGGAGCTGACCGGGGAGCTGTTTTTT. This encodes CATSRDAGELTGELFF.

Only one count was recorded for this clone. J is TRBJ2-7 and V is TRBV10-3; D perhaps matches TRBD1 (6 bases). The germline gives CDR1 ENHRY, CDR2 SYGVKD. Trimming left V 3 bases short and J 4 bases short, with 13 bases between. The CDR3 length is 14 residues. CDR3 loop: CAISDPQGSYEQYF. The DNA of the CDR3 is TGTGCCATCAGTGACCCACAGGGCTCATACGAGCAGTACTTC.

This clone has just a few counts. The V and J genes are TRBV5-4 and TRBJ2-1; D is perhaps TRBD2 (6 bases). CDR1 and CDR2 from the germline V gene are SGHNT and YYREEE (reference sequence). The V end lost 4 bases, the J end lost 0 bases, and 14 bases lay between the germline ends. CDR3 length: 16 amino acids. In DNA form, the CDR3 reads TGTGCCAGCAGCGTCGGGGGTCCAAGCTCCTACAATGAGCAGTTCTTC. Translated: CASSVGGPSSYNEQFF.

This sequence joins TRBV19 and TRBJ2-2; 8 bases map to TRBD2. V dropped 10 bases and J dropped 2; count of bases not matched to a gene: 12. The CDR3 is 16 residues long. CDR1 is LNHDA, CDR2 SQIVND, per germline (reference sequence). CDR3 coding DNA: TGTGCCACCTATCCCGCCGCGGGGGGAAACACCGGGGAGCTGTTTTTT. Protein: CATYPAAGGNTGELFF.